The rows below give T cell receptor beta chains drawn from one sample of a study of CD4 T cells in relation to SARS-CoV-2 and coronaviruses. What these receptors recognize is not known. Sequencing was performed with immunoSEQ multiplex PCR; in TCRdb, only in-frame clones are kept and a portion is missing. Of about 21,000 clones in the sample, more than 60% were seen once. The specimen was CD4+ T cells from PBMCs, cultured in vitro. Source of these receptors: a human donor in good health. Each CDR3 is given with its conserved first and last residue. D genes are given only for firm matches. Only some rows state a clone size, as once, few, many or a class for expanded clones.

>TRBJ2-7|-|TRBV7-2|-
CASSLNSYEQYF
TGTGCCAGCAGCCTAAATTCCTACGAGCAGTACTTC
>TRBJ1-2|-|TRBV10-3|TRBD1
CAISYDRVEGYTF
TGTGCCATCAGCTACGACAGGGTGGAAGGCTACACCTTC
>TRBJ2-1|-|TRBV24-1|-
CATSDPGTVYNEQFF
TGTGCCACCAGTGATCCCGGGACGGTCTACAATGAGCAGTTCTTC
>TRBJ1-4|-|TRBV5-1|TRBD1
CASSSRDSLNEKLFF
TGCGCCAGCAGCTCCCGGGACAGCCTTAATGAAAAACTGTTTTTT
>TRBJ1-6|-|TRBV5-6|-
CASSPSPGERVNSPLHF
TGTGCCAGCAGTCCCTCACCTGGGGAGAGGGTAAATTCACCCCTCCACTTT
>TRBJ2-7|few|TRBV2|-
CASSEAIQGGYEQYF
TGTGCCAGCAGTGAAGCGATCCAGGGGGGCTACGAGCAGTACTTC
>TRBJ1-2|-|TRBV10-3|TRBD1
CATRPGTENYGYTF
TGTGCCACCCGTCCGGGGACAGAGAACTATGGCTACACCTTC
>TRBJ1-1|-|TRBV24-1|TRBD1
CATREGGRNTEAFF
TGTGCCACCAGGGAAGGGGGCCGGAACACTGAAGCTTTCTTT
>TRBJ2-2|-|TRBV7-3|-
CASSFDESGELFF
TGTGCCAGCAGCTTTGATGAGAGCGGGGAGCTGTTTTTT
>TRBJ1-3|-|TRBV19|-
CASSSPDVSPTIYF
TGTGCCAGTAGTTCCCCGGACGTTTCCCCCACCATATATTTT
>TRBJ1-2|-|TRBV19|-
CASREGGFGGYTF
TGTGCCAGTAGGGAGGGTGGATTCGGTGGCTACACCTTC
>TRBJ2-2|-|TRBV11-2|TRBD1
CASSARRDRVNSGELFF
TGTGCCAGCAGCGCACGCCGGGACAGGGTAAATTCCGGGGAGCTGTTTTTT
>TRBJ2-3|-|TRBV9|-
CASSAGGGGTDTQYF
TGTGCCAGCAGCGCAGGAGGGGGCGGCACAGATACGCAGTATTTT
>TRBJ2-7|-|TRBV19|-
CASSLGARYEQYF
TGTGCCAGTTCCCTTGGGGCCAGGTACGAGCAGTACTTC
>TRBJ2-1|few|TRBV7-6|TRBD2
CASSPSGSSYNEQFF
TGTGCCAGCAGCCCTAGCGGTAGCTCCTACAATGAGCAGTTCTTC
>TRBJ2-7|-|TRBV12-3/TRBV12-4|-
CASSLYEQYF
TGTGCCAGCAGTCTTTACGAGCAGTACTTC
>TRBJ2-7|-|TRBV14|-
CASSRALLSLYF
TGTGCCAGCAGCAGGGCCCTCCTGAGTCTGTACTTC
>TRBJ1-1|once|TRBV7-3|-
CASSLSQNTEAFF
TGTGCCAGCAGCTTATCCCAAAACACTGAAGCTTTCTTT
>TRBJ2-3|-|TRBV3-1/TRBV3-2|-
CASSQVKGSDTQYF
TGTGCCAGCAGCCAAGTTAAAGGGTCAGATACGCAGTATTTT
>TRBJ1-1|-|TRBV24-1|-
CATSDGGTEAFF
TGTGCCACCAGTGATGGGGGCACTGAAGCTTTCTTT
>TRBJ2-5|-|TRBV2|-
CASSTSRHETQYF
TGTGCCAGCAGCACTAGCCGCCACGAGACCCAGTACTTC
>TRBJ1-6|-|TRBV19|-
CASRAENNSPLHF
TGTGCCAGCCGGGCCGAAAATAATTCACCCCTCCACTTT
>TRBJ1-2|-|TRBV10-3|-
CAISEWRDGHTF
TGTGCCATCAGTGAGTGGCGGGACGGGCACACCTTC
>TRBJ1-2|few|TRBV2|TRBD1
CASSEADRTYGYTF
TGTGCCAGCAGTGAAGCGGACAGGACCTATGGCTACACCTTC
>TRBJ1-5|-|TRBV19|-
CASSITGYDQPQHF
TGTGCCAGTAGTATTACAGGGTACGATCAGCCCCAGCATTTT
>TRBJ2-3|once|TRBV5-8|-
CASSLFAGLTDTQYF
TGTGCCAGCAGCTTGTTTGCAGGGCTCACAGATACGCAGTATTTT
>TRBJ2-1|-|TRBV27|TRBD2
CASRLLAGGNEQFF
TGTGCCAGCAGGTTACTAGCGGGAGGGAATGAGCAGTTCTTC
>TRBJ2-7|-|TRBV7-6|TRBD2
CASSLVPGGAYEQYF
TGTGCCAGCAGCTTAGTTCCGGGGGGAGCCTACGAGCAGTACTTC
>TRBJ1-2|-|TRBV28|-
CASSFGGDGYTF
TGTGCCAGCAGTTTTGGCGGGGACGGCTACACCTTC
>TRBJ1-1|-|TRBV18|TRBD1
CASSPTLDRENTEAFF
TGTGCCAGCTCACCAACCTTGGACAGGGAGAACACTGAAGCTTTCTTT
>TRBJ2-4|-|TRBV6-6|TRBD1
CASSPGLRTGPLRDIQYF
TGTGCCAGCAGTCCTGGCCTTCGGACAGGACCCCTAAGGGACATTCAGTACTTC
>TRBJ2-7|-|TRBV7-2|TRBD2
CASSRTSVTYEQYF
TGTGCCAGCAGCCGGACTAGCGTCACCTACGAGCAGTACTTC
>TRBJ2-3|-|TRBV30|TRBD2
CAWSVVAGGLEDTQYF
TGTGCCTGGAGTGTTGTGGCGGGAGGTCTGGAAGATACGCAGTATTTT
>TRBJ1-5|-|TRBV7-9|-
CASSIDGGGQPQHF
TGTGCCAGCAGCATAGACGGAGGGGGTCAGCCCCAGCATTTT
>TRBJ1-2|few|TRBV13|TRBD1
CASSLGPGQGGYTF
TGTGCCAGCAGCTTAGGTCCGGGACAGGGGGGCTACACCTTC
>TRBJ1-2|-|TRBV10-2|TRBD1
CASSESPGPGGEGYTF
TGCGCCAGCAGTGAGTCCCCGGGACCAGGGGGCGAGGGCTACACCTTC
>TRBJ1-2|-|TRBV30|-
CAWSRGWGDGYTF
TGTGCCTGGAGTCGGGGCTGGGGGGATGGCTACACCTTC
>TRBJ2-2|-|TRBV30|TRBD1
CAWTTEWDRGGGELFF
TGTGCCTGGACCACCGAATGGGACAGGGGAGGCGGGGAGCTGTTTTTT
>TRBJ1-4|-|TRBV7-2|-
CASSPSAGFNEKLFF
TGTGCCAGCAGCCCGAGTGCAGGGTTTAATGAAAAACTGTTTTTT
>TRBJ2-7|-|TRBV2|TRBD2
CASRGRGYFDEQYF
TGTGCCAGCAGGGGGAGGGGCTATTTCGACGAGCAGTACTTC
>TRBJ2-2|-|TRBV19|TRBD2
CASSITSGNTGELFF
TGTGCCAGTAGTATTACTAGCGGAAACACCGGGGAGCTGTTTTTT
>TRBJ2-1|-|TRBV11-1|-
CASSINGGRDYNEQFF
TGTGCCAGCAGTATAAATGGAGGGAGAGACTACAATGAGCAGTTCTTC